This TCR beta chain was documented in a study of shared clonotypes between healthy human individuals. Study-wide results and caveats: Among donors, clonotype sharing was expected to be affected by sequencing depth.

CDR1 SGHRS and CDR2 YFSETQ come from the germline V gene. The CDR3 contains 17 residues. Trimming at V came to 6 bases and at J to 0 bases, leaving 4 bases not matched to a gene. TCRdb's copy holds only in-frame clones and misses some; the assay was immunoSEQ multiplex PCR. The data show roughly 500,000 clones, 60% to 80% seen once. Adults of Caucasian background living in Nashville, Tennessee made up all donors. This clone has just one count. Its target is unknown. This rearrangement joins TRBV5-1 to TRBJ2-6; 12 bases match TRBD2. This receptor was identified in a woman aged 40-49 years in good health. Some clones in this sample may be carry-over from other donors' samples. The material sequenced was PBMCs. The CDR3 sequence is CASTPTSGSSGANVLTF. The DNA of the CDR3 is TGCGCCAGCACCCCGACTAGCGGGAGCTCTGGGGCCAACGTCCTGACTTTC. The full variable domain, with the rest looked up from reference TRBV5-1 and TRBJ2-6, is KAGVTQTPRYLIKTRGQQVTLSCSPISGHRSVSWYQQTPGQGLQFLFEYFSETQRNKGNFPGRFSGRQFSNSRSEMNVSTLELGDSALYLCASTPTSGSSGANVLTFGAGSRLTVL.